This TCR beta chain was sequenced during a study of control samples from healthy donors and cancer patients. V trimming: 5 bases; J trimming: 2 bases; junction bases outside the gene matches: 4. Germline V gene sequence: CDR1 SGHTA, CDR2 FQGNSA. The CDR3 is 14 residues long. Profiling relied on immunoSEQ multiplex PCR, and the TCRdb table lists in-frame clones only, not all of them. Here the sample spans approximately 50,000 clones, approximately 86% being singletons. This TCR was recovered from a man aged 60 to 75 with head and neck cancer. The genes are TRBV7-2 and TRBJ1-2; 8 nucleotides align to TRBD1. Sequencing input: PBMCs. The CDR3 DNA reads TGTGCCAGCAGCCCAAGACAGGGGAACTATGGCTACACCTTC. This gives the protein CASSPRQGNYGYTF.